This T cell receptor beta chain was sequenced for a study of identical twins. Study conclusions and caveats: The authors drew conclusions from cross-sectional statistical analysis rather than following the same donors. Twin pairs had excess sharing that was weaker in beta out-of-frame sequences.

Germline V gene data show CDR1 as DFQATT and CDR2 as SNEGSKA (reference sequence). CDR3 length equals 14 residues. Deletions cut 6 bases from V and 5 bases from J, with 17 bases between. It was template switching that added a universal primer site, and there were unique molecular identifiers on the cDNA. MiXCR, run by TCRdb on the 5' RACE reads, gives a single entry per CDR3 protein. Of roughly 250,000 distinct CDR3 sequences in the sample, around 15% are singletons; the top ten hold approximately 10%. This clonotype has a count of ten or more. Its antigen is unknown. Sequencing was performed on memory (CD45RO+) T cells sorted from blood. This receptor was obtained from a young woman in good health. The chain employs TRBV20-1 and TRBJ2-1, with a possible D match to TRBD2 (7 bases). The CDR3 DNA reads TGCAGTGCCAGTAGGGGGGGGATCAACAATGAGCAGTTCTTC. It is translated as CSASRGGINNEQFF.